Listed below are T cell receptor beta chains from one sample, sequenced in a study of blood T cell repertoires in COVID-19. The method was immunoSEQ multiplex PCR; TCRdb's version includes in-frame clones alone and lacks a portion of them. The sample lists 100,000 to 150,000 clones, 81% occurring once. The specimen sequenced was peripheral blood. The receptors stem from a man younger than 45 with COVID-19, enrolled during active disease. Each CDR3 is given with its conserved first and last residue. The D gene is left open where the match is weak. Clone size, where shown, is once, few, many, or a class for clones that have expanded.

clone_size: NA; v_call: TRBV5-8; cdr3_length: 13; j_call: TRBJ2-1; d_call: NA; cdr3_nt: TGTGCCAGCAGCATTAGGGGGAACAATGAGCAGTTCTTC; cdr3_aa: CASSIRGNNEQFF
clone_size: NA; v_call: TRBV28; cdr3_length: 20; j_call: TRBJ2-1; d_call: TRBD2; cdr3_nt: TGTGCCAGCAGTCTCCGCAAGGGACTAGCATCCCAGGGGTCCTACAATGAGCAGTTCTTC; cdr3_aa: CASSLRKGLASQGSYNEQFF
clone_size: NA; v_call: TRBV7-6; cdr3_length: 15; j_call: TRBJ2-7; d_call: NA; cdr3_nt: TGTGCCAGCAGCTTAGACGGGGGGCCCCAATACGAGCAGTACTTC; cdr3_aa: CASSLDGGPQYEQYF
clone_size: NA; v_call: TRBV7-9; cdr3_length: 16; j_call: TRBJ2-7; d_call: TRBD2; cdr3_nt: TGTGCCAGCAGCCTCTATAACGGGGGGGGACCCTACGAGCAGTACTTC; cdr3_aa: CASSLYNGGGPYEQYF
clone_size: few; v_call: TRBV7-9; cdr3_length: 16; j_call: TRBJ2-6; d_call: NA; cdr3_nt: TGTGCCAGCAGCCTCTCCAGGGTGGCTGGGGCCAACGTCCTGACTTTC; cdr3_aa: CASSLSRVAGANVLTF
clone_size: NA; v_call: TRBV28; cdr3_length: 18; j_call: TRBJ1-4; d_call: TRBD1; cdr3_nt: TGCGCCAGCAGTTCAGGGGGGCAGGGGGCAGAGTCCGGGGAAAAACTGTTTTTT; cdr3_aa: CASSSGGQGAESGEKLFF
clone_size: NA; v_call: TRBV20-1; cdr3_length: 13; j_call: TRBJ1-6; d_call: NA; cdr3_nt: TGCAGTGCTAGTGGGCTCTATAATTCACCCCTCCACTTT; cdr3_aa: CSASGLYNSPLHF
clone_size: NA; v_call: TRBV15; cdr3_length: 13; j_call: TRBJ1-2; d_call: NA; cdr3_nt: TGTGCCACCAGCAGAGATCGGGGCTATGGCTACACCTTC; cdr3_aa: CATSRDRGYGYTF
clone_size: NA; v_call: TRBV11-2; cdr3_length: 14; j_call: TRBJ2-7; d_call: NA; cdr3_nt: TGTGCCAGCAGCTTAATCATCGAGGCCTACGAGCAGTACTTC; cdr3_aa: CASSLIIEAYEQYF
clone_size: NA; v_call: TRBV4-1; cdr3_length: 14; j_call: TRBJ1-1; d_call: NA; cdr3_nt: TGCGCCAGCAGCCAAGTGGGGGGGCGGGGTGAAGCTTTCTTT; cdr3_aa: CASSQVGGRGEAFF
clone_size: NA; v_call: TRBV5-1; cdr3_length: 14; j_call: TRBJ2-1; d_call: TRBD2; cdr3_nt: TGCGCCAGCAGCTTGCTAGCGGGTAACAATGAGCAGTTCTTC; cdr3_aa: CASSLLAGNNEQFF
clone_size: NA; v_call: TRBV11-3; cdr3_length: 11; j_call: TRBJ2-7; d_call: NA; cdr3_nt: TGTGCCAGCAGCTCTTACTACGAGCAGTACTTC; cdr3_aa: CASSSYYEQYF
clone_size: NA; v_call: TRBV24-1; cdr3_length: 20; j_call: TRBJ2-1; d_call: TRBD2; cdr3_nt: TGTGCCACCAGTGATCACCCGGGACTAGCGGGGGCGAGCTCCTACAATGAGCAGTTCTTC; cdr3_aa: CATSDHPGLAGASSYNEQFF
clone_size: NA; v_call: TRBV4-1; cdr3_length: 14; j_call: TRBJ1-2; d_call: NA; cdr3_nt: TGCGCCAGCAGCCAAGAGGTAGCTAACTATGGCTACACCTTC; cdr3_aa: CASSQEVANYGYTF
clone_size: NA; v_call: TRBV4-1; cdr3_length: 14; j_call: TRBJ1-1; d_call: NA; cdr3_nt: TGCGCCAGCAGCCATCCGGGCGCGGGGACTGAAGCTTTCTTT; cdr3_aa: CASSHPGAGTEAFF
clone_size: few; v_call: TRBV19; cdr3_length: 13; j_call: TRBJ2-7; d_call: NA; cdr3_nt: TGTGCCAGTAGTATTGCCGCTGCAGGGGAGCAGTACTTC; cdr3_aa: CASSIAAAGEQYF
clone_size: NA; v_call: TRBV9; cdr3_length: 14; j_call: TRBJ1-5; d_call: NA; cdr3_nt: TGTGCCAGCAGCTCGGGAGATCTCAATCAGCCCCAGCATTTT; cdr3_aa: CASSSGDLNQPQHF
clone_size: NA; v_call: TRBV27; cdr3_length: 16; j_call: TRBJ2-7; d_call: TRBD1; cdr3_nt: TGTGCCAGCAGTTTATTGGGGACAGGGGGCGCGGACGAGCAGTACTTC; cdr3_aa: CASSLLGTGGADEQYF
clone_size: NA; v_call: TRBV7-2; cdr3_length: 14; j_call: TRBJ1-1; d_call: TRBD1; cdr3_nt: TGTGCCAGCAGCTTCGGACAGGCCAACACTGAAGCTTTCTTT; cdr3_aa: CASSFGQANTEAFF
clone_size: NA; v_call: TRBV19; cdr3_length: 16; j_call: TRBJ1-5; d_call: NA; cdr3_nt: TGTGCCAGTACCCTAAGAAGGGGTCAGGGCAATCAGCCCCAGCATTTT; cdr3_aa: CASTLRRGQGNQPQHF
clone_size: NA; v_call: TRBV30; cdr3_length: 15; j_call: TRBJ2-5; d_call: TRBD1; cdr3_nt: TGTGCCTGGAGTCCGGGACAGGGGAGGTGGGAGACCCAGTACTTC; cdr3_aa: CAWSPGQGRWETQYF
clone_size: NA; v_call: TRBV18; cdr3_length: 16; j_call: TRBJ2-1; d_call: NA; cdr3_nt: TGTGCCAGCTCAATAGCCGCGAATTCCCTTTACAATGAGCAGTTCTTC; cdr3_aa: CASSIAANSLYNEQFF
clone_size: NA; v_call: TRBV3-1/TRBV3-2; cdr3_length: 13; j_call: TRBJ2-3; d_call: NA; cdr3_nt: TGTGCCAGCAGCCAAACTAAAGGATTTGGGCAGTATTTT; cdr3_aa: CASSQTKGFGQYF
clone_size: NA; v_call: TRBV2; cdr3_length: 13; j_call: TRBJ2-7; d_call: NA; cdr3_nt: TGTGCCAGCAGTGAACGACGGGGATACGAGCAGTACTTC; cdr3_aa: CASSERRGYEQYF
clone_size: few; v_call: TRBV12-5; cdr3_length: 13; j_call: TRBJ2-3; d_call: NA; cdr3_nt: TGTGCTAGTGGGGGCTCCGTATCGGATACGCAGTATTTT; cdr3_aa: CASGGSVSDTQYF
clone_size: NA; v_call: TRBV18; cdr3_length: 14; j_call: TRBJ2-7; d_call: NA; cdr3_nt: TGTGCCAGCTCACCGCGAGGTGGGTCCTACGAGCAGTACTTC; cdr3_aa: CASSPRGGSYEQYF
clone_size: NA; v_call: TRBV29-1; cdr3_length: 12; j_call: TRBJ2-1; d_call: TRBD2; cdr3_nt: TGCAGCGTTGGACTAGGCGGGGGTGAGCAGTTCTTC; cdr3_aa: CSVGLGGGEQFF
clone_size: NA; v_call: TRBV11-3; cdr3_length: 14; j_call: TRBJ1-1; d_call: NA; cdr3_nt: TGTGCCAGCAGCTTAGAAGCAAGGGGCACTGAAGCTTTCTTT; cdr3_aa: CASSLEARGTEAFF
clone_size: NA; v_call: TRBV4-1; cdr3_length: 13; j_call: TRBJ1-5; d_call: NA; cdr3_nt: TGCGCCAGCAGCCAAGATCAGGGGCAGCCCCAGCATTTT; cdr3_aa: CASSQDQGQPQHF
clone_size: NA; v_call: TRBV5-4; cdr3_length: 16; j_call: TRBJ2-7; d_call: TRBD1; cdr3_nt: TGTGCCAGCAGCTTGGGGGGACAGGGGATCTCCTACGAGCAGTACTTC; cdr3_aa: CASSLGGQGISYEQYF
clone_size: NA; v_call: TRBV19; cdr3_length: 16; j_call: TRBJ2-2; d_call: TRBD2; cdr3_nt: TGTGCCAGTAGTATTGGACTAGCGGCGAACACCGGGGAGCTGTTTTTT; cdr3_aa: CASSIGLAANTGELFF
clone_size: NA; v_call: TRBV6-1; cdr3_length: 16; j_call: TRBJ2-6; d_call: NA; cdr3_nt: TGTGCCAGCAGTGAAAAAGGGGGGGATGGGGCCAACGTCCTGACTTTC; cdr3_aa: CASSEKGGDGANVLTF
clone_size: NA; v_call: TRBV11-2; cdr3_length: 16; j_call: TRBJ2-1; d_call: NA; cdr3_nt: TGTGCCAGCAGCTTCGACAGGATAATCTCCTACAATGAGCAGTTCTTC; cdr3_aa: CASSFDRIISYNEQFF
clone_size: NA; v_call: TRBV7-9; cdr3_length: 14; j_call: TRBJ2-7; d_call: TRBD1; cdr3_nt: TGTGCCAGCAGCTCCCGACAGGGTGGGCACGAGCAGTACTTC; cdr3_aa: CASSSRQGGHEQYF
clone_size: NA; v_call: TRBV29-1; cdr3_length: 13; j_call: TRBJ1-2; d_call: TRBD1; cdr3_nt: TGCAGCGTCCCGGACAGGCTCCTCTATGGCTACACCTTC; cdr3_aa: CSVPDRLLYGYTF
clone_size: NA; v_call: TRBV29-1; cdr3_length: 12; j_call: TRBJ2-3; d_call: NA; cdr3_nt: TGCAGCGTTGAACTAGGGGTAGATACGCAGTATTTT; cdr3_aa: CSVELGVDTQYF
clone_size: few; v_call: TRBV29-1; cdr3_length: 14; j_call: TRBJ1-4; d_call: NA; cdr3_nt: TGCAGCGTTGAGTTACAGAGCCCTAATGAAAAACTGTTTTTT; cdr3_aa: CSVELQSPNEKLFF
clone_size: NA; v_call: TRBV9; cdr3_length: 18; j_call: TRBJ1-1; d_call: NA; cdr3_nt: TGTGCCAGCAGCGCCAATGTTGACAGCCAAAGCATGAACACTGAAGCTTTCTTT; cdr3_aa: CASSANVDSQSMNTEAFF
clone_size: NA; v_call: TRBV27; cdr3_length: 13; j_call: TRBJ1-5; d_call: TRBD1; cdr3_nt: TGTGCCAGCAAGACAGGGGTGGGTCAGCCCCAGCATTTT; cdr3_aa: CASKTGVGQPQHF
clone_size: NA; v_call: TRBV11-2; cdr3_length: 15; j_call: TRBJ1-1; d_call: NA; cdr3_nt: TGTGCCAGCAGCCAACAAGGGAATCCGGGGACTGAAGCTTTCTTT; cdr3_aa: CASSQQGNPGTEAFF
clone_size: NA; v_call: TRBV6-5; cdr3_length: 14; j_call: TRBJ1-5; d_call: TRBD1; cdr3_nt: TGTGCCAGCAGTCGACAGGGGGCCAATCAGCCCCAGCATTTT; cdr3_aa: CASSRQGANQPQHF
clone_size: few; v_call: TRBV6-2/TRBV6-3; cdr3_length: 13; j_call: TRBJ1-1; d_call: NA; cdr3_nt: TGTGCCAGCAGTCTTCAGGAGAACACTGAAGCTTTCTTT; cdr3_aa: CASSLQENTEAFF